The 5 T cell receptor beta chains reported below all come from one sample, sequenced in a study of blood T cell repertoires in COVID-19. The repertoire was sequenced with immunoSEQ multiplex PCR; TCRdb's copy has only in-frame clones and lacks some. Of around 190,000 clones listed, 80% are singletons. What was sequenced was peripheral blood. The receptor source for this set is a man between 60 and 75 years old with acute or convalescent COVID-19.

The chain is built from TRBV4-2 and TRBJ2-3; 10 positions agree with TRBD2. V lost 3 bases to trimming and J lost 0 bases; unmatched junction nucleotides: 3. Germline loops: CDR1 LGHNA, CDR2 YNFKEQ. CDR3 length: 16 residues. The CDR3 nucleotides are TGTGCCAGCAGCCACTCGACTAGCGGGAGCACAGATACGCAGTATTTT. Translation: CASSHSTSGSTDTQYF.

In its sample, this clone was seen once. The chain couples TRBV29-1 to TRBJ2-2; TRBD2 matches 11 bases. The CDR3 extends over 16 amino acids. CDR1 and CDR2 (germline): SQVTM, ANQGSEA. V gave up 6 bases and J gave up 6 bases; unmatched junction bases: 12. The CDR3 DNA is TGCAGCGTGCCTCCTAGCGGGGGGATTCACTCCGGGGAGCTGTTTTTT. Translated, it gives CSVPPSGGIHSGELFF.

This clone turned up a few times. The chain carries TRBV29-1 and TRBJ1-4; a possible D gene is TRBD1 (5 bases). Trimming removed 4 bases from V and 3 bases from J, with 12 bases in between. The CDR3 loop spans 14 amino acids. Germline CDR1 is SQVTM and CDR2 is ANQGSEA. The CDR3 nucleotides read TGCAGCGTTGTCGGGGGTCCAGCTAATGAAAAACTGTTTTTT. The encoded protein is CSVVGGPANEKLFF.

This clone was observed a few times. CDR3 nucleotide sequence: TGTGCCAGCAGCCTGGGCCGCGATGGCTACACCTTC. This codes for CASSLGRDGYTF. The chain employs TRBV11-2 and TRBJ1-2; D call uncertain. Trimming stripped 5 bases from V and 6 bases from J, with 10 bases between. Germline V gene lookup returns CDR1 SGHAT and CDR2 FQNNGV. CDR3 length: 12 amino acids.

The rearrangement links TRBV3-1 (or the pseudogene TRBV3-2) to TRBJ1-2; 7 bases agree with TRBD1. CDR3 length: 13 amino acids. Germline lookup yields CDR1 LGHDT and CDR2 YNNKEL (reference sequence). V shed 4 bases, J shed 4 bases, and the junction held 3 bases outside the gene matches. CDR3 sequence (DNA): TGTGCCAGCAGCCTCGGACAGGCCTATGGCTACACCTTC. Translated, it gives CASSLGQAYGYTF.